The 30 T cell receptor beta chains given below trace back to one sample, sequenced in a study of blood T cell repertoires in COVID-19. The table came from immunoSEQ multiplex PCR; TCRdb's copy has only in-frame clones and leaves some out. This sample carries about 400,000 clones, 88% of them seen once, and the ten largest clones take 2% to 2.5%. Material for sequencing was PBMCs or T cells enriched from blood (not recorded which). The source of these receptors is a woman aged 40 to 50 with acute COVID-19.

This chain links TRBV27 with TRBJ1-5, with TRBD1 as a possible D gene (5 bases). The CDR3 has 15 amino acids. Trimming removed 2 bases at V and 5 bases at J, with 13 bases between. Per the germline V gene, CDR1 is MNHEY and CDR2 is SMNVEV (reference sequence). CDR3 amino acids: CASSLIPRVDQPQHF. CDR3 sequence (DNA): TGTGCCAGCAGTTTAATCCCCAGGGTCGATCAGCCCCAGCATTTT.

The genes are TRBV10-2 and TRBJ1-6; TRBD1 agrees at 9 bases. The CDR3 runs 14 residues. V was clipped by 7 bases and J by 6 bases; unmatched bases: 4. Germline CDR1 is WSHSY and CDR2 is SAAADI. CDR3 region: CASTPGQGNSPLHF. The CDR3 DNA follows: TGCGCCAGCACCCCGGGACAGGGTAATTCACCCCTCCACTTT.

This chain connects TRBV15 to TRBJ2-7; D is possibly TRBD1 (6 bases). V was clipped by 6 bases and J by 2 bases, with 26 bases between them. The CDR3 spans 18 residues. Germline CDR1 LNHNV, CDR2 YYDKDF (reference sequence). The CDR3 coding sequence is TGTGCCACCAGAGCAGGGGAGATTTCGGGACACGAGGCCTACGAGCAGTACTTC. Residues: CATRAGEISGHEAYEQYF.

This chain connects TRBV14 to TRBJ1-2, with 8 bases matching TRBD1. The CDR3 length is 16 residues. Germline V gene data show CDR1 as SGHDN and CDR2 as FVKESK. The junction had 14 bases not matched to a gene; V was cut back by 4 bases and J by 7 bases. The CDR3 bases are TGTGCCAGCAGCCCTAAACCCGGCAGGGGGCTACTTGGCTACACCTTC. Translation gives CASSPKPGRGLLGYTF.

The chain links TRBV11-2 to TRBJ1-4; D is unclear. Trimming took off 5 bases at V and 6 bases at J, with 7 bases between the two ends. CDR3 size: 12 residues. The germline CDR1 and CDR2 sequences are SGHAT and FQNNGV. CDR3 in amino acids: CASSRADEKLFF. CDR3 coding DNA: TGTGCCAGCAGCAGAGCCGATGAAAAACTGTTTTTT.

A note on this clone: Other nucleotide sequences in the sample specify the same CDR3. The chain carries TRBV19 and TRBJ1-1; no reliable D call. The germline gives CDR1 LNHDA, CDR2 SQIVND (reference sequence). There are 13 residues in the CDR3. V lost 7 bases to trimming and J lost 5 bases, with 14 bases between them. CDR3 DNA sequence: TGTGCCAGTAAGGGTGGGCGGAGGACTGAAGCTTTCTTT. Its protein is CASKGGRRTEAFF.

J is TRBJ1-1 and V is TRBV7-9, with TRBD1 matching 7 bases. The germline V gene encodes CDR1 SEHNR and CDR2 FQNEAQ (reference sequence). With 3 bases clipped from V and 8 bases from J, the junction kept 6 bases outside the gene matches. This CDR3 is 13 amino acids long. CDR3 residues: CASSLGTTGEAFF. In DNA, the CDR3 is TGTGCCAGCAGCTTGGGAACGACAGGGGAAGCTTTCTTT. Looking up the rest from reference TRBV7-9 and TRBJ1-1 gives the full variable domain: DTGVSQNPRHKITKRGQNVTFRCDPISEHNRLYWYRQTLGQGPEFLTYFQNEAQLEKSRLLSDRFSAERPKGSFSTLEIQRTEQGDSAMYLCASSLGTTGEAFFGQGTRLTVV.

This clone appeared a few times. The V and J genes are TRBV11-2 and TRBJ1-4; 8 nucleotides line up with TRBD1. The CDR3 consists of 15 residues. Germline V gene lookup returns CDR1 SGHAT and CDR2 FQNNGV. J was trimmed by 8 bases and V by 0 bases; bases with no gene match: 5. CDR3 in DNA: TGTGCCAGCAGCTTAGATCGGACAGGGTGGGAAAAACTGTTTTTT. Residues: CASSLDRTGWEKLFF.

The chain recombines TRBV24-1 with TRBJ2-5, with TRBD2 identical over 7 bases. The CDR3 consists of 16 residues. CDR1 is KGHDR and CDR2 is SFDVKD in the germline V gene. The V and J ends lost 1 base and 5 bases, in that order; junction bases with no gene match: 9. The CDR3 loop reads CATSDFRSGGVETQYF. The DNA for the CDR3 is TGTGCCACCAGTGATTTTCGATCGGGGGGTGTGGAGACCCAGTACTTC.

Comment on this clone: Other DNA sequences from this sample encode an identical CDR3 as well. V gene TRBV2 combines with J gene TRBJ2-7; 7 bases match TRBD1. V was clipped by 4 bases and J by 4 bases; unmatched bases: 4. Germline values: CDR1 SNHLY, CDR2 FYNNEI. CDR3 length: 13 residues. The CDR3 coding sequence is TGTGCCAGCAGTGGACAGGGTCTTTACGAGCAGTACTTC. Amino acids: CASSGQGLYEQYF.

The genes are TRBV11-3 and TRBJ2-7, with 7 bases matching TRBD1. Looked up from germline, CDR1 is SGHNT and CDR2 is YENEEA. J gave up 10 bases and V 1 base, and 10 bases lay outside the gene matches. The length of the CDR3 is 14 residues. The CDR3 DNA follows: TGTGCCAGCAGCTTAGCGCAGGGGGTTATTTTTCAGTACTTC. It translates to CASSLAQGVIFQYF.

V gene TRBV12-3 or TRBV12-4 combines with J gene TRBJ1-2; D not resolved. The CDR3 runs 13 residues. V lost 6 bases and J lost 6, with 14 bases in between. In DNA form, the CDR3 reads TGTGCCAGCAGGGGCAAGAGCTTGCATGGCTACACCTTC. It yields the protein CASRGKSLHGYTF.

This rearrangement joins TRBV28 to TRBJ1-6; D perhaps matches TRBD1 (6 bases). Germline V lookup: CDR1 MDHEN, CDR2 SYDVKM. V was trimmed by 5 bases and J by 10 bases, leaving 12 bases between them. The CDR3 length is 13 residues. The CDR3 DNA reads TGTGCCAGCAGTAAAGCCGGGACATCACCCCTCCACTTT. Amino acids: CASSKAGTSPLHF.

CDR3 sequence: CASSGGHDPHWDEKLFF. For the CDR3, the DNA is TGTGCCAGCAGTGGAGGACACGACCCCCACTGGGATGAAAAACTGTTTTTT. This rearrangement joins TRBV25-1 to TRBJ1-4; maybe TRBD1 (5 bases). V lost 4 bases to trimming and J lost 6 bases, with 21 bases between them. The CDR3 covers 17 residues. Germline CDR1 is MGHDK and CDR2 is SYGVNS.

The chain joins TRBV19 to TRBJ1-1, with 7 positions matching TRBD1. The CDR3 contains 15 residues. Germline V gene data show CDR1 as LNHDA and CDR2 as SQIVND (reference sequence). Trimming removed 2 bases from V and 2 bases from J; junction bases left unmatched: 5. The CDR3 reads CASSITGAPNTEAFF. The CDR3 DNA sequence: TGTGCCAGTAGTATAACAGGGGCCCCAAACACTGAAGCTTTCTTT.

V is TRBV15 and J is TRBJ2-1, with 9 nucleotides matching TRBD2. Losses at the gene ends were 0 bases for V and 0 bases for J; bases not matched to a gene: 6. Germline assignment: CDR1 LNHNV and CDR2 YYDKDF (reference sequence). The CDR3 length is 18 residues. The CDR3 loop reads CATSREILAGSSYNEQFF. CDR3 in DNA: TGTGCCACCAGCAGAGAAATTCTAGCGGGGAGCTCCTACAATGAGCAGTTCTTC.

This chain connects TRBV15 to TRBJ1-5; D is possibly TRBD1 (5 bases). The CDR3 extends over 15 amino acids. V was clipped by 0 bases and J by 4 bases, with 10 bases between them. Germline values: CDR1 LNHNV, CDR2 YYDKDF (reference sequence). The chain's CDR3 is CATSRDTGGNQPQHF. CDR3 DNA sequence: TGTGCCACCAGCAGAGATACGGGGGGGAATCAGCCCCAGCATTTT.

The chain recombines TRBV19 with TRBJ2-7; 9 positions agree with TRBD2. V trimming: 2 bases; J trimming: 6 bases; junction bases outside the gene matches: 8. CDR3 size: 15 residues. Germline V gene lookup returns CDR1 LNHDA and CDR2 SQIVND (reference sequence). As DNA, the CDR3 is TGTGCCAGTAGTATACAAGCGGGGGGAGCGTCCGAGCAGTACTTC. It is translated as CASSIQAGGASEQYF. Full variable domain (rest looked up from reference TRBV19 and TRBJ2-7): DGGITQSPKYLFRKEGQNVTLSCEQNLNHDAMYWYRQDPGQGLRLIYYSQIVNDFQKGDIAEGYSVSREKKESFPLTVTSAQKNPTAFYLCASSIQAGGASEQYFGPGTRLTVT.

The V gene is TRBV6-2 or TRBV6-3, the J gene TRBJ2-7; 11 positions match TRBD2. Germline CDR1 is MNHEY and CDR2 is SVGEGT. V trimming: 2 bases; J trimming: 1 base; junction bases outside the gene matches: 7. CDR3 size: 17 residues. The CDR3 bases are TGTGCCAGCAGTTACCAAACCACTAGCGGGGGTTCCTACGAGCAGTACTTC. It yields the protein CASSYQTTSGGSYEQYF.

This clone has more than one count but fewer than ten. This chain links TRBV11-2 with TRBJ2-7; TRBD2 aligns across 8 bases. V was pared by 1 base and J by 2 bases, with 1 base of the junction left unmatched. Looked up from germline, CDR1 is SGHAT and CDR2 is FQNNGV. The CDR3 consists of 14 residues. CDR3 region: CASSLALAAYEQYF. Here the CDR3 DNA reads TGTGCCAGCAGCTTAGCACTAGCGGCCTACGAGCAGTACTTC.

This clone turned up a few times. The rearrangement links TRBV4-1 to TRBJ2-2, with 9 bases matching TRBD2. The CDR3 contains 16 residues. V shed 5 bases, J shed 5 bases, and the junction held 9 bases outside the gene matches. Germline V gene sequence: CDR1 MGHRA, CDR2 YSYEKL. The CDR3 region has the DNA TGCGCCAGCAGCTATATTAGCGGGGGAAGAACCGGGGAGCTGTTTTTT. It specifies CASSYISGGRTGELFF.

The chain employs TRBV18 and TRBJ2-7, with 8 bases identical to TRBD2. The germline V gene has CDR1 KGHSH and CDR2 LQKENI. V gave up 3 bases and J gave up 0 bases; unmatched junction bases: 4. The CDR3 is made up of 15 amino acids. The CDR3 DNA reads as TGTGCCAGCTCACCGGCGGGGGGAATCTCCTACGAGCAGTACTTC. This codes for CASSPAGGISYEQYF.

The V and J genes are TRBV9 and TRBJ2-3, with D tentatively TRBD1 (6 bases). From germline, CDR1 is SGDLS and CDR2 YYNGEE. Deletions cut 4 bases from V and 3 bases from J, with 15 bases between. The CDR3 has 15 amino acids. The CDR3 protein is CASSTRGLGTDTQYF. The CDR3 nucleotides read TGTGCCAGCAGCACCAGGGGTTTAGGAACAGATACGCAGTATTTT.

The chain uses TRBV9 and TRBJ1-3, with D tentatively TRBD1 (5 bases). The germline V gene encodes CDR1 SGDLS and CDR2 YYNGEE. CDR3 length equals 15 residues. Trimming left V 1 base short and J 2 bases short, with 10 bases between. CDR3 sequence reads: CASSVSPGTGNTIYF. In nucleotides, the CDR3 is TGTGCCAGCAGCGTATCCCCAGGGACTGGAAACACCATATATTTT.

The chain has TRBV6-5 and TRBJ1-1, with a tentative D call TRBD1 (5 bases). This CDR3 has 15 residues. V was cut by 6 bases and J by 3 bases, with 17 bases left in between. Germline V gene lookup returns CDR1 MNHEY and CDR2 SVGAGI. The CDR3 loop is CASRVIDSEDTEAFF. The CDR3 DNA follows: TGTGCCAGCAGAGTAATTGACAGCGAGGACACTGAAGCTTTCTTT.

This chain joins TRBV19 and TRBJ2-1; 7 bases are shared with TRBD1. The junction had 17 bases not matched to a gene; V was cut back by 9 bases and J by 9 bases. The germline V gene has CDR1 LNHDA and CDR2 SQIVND (reference sequence). The CDR3 loop spans 15 amino acids. The CDR3 nucleotides are TGTGCCAGCCTTCCCCGGACAGGTATGAGGGGTGAGCAGTTCTTC. It codes for CASLPRTGMRGEQFF.

CDR3 sequence reads: CASSHTTGGGYGYTF. The CDR3 nucleotides are TGTGCCAGCAGCCATACGACAGGGGGTGGCTATGGCTACACCTTC. The chain has TRBV3-1 (or the pseudogene TRBV3-2) and TRBJ1-2; 9 bases map to TRBD1. The J segment lost 4 bases and the V segment lost 3 bases, leaving 6 bases of the junction unmatched. The germline CDR1 and CDR2 sequences are LGHDT and YNNKEL (reference sequence). This CDR3 spans 15 amino acids.

V gene TRBV29-1 combines with J gene TRBJ1-1; 7 bases are a match to TRBD1. Trimming took 2 bases from V and 4 from J; bases not matched to a gene: 4. The CDR3 length is 13 residues. Germline V gene data show CDR1 as SQVTM and CDR2 as ANQGSEA. CDR3 region: CSVEKGGGTEAFF. The CDR3 DNA is TGCAGCGTTGAAAAAGGGGGCGGCACTGAAGCTTTCTTT. The whole variable domain, filled in from reference TRBV29-1 and TRBJ1-1, reads SAVISQKPSRDICQRGTSLTIQCQVDSQVTMMFWYRQQPGQSLTLIATANQGSEATYESGFVIDKFPISRPNLTFSTLTVSNMSPEDSSIYLCSVEKGGGTEAFFGQGTRLTVV.

The V call is TRBV30, the J call TRBJ2-4; the D gene is possibly TRBD1 (6 bases). Germline V lookup: CDR1 GTSNPN, CDR2 SVGIG (reference sequence). V was pared by 2 bases and J by 6 bases, with 11 bases between. CDR3 length equals 13 residues. CDR3 coding DNA: TGTGCCTGGAGTCCAGGGGCCGGAAACATTCAGTACTTC. It codes for CAWSPGAGNIQYF.

J is TRBJ1-1 and V is TRBV9, with a tentative D call TRBD1 (5 bases). CDR1 and CDR2 from the germline V gene are SGDLS and YYNGEE. The ends were cut back, 4 bases at V and 3 bases at J, with 13 bases in the middle. This CDR3 is built from 14 residues. The CDR3: CASSPRLGDTEAFF. CDR3 coding DNA: TGTGCCAGCAGCCCCCGGCTAGGGGACACTGAAGCTTTCTTT. The variable domain in full, completed from reference TRBV9 and TRBJ1-1, reads DSGVTQTPKHLITATGQRVTLRCSPRSGDLSVYWYQQSLDQGLQFLIQYYNGEERAKGNILERFSAQQFPDLHSELNLSSLELGDSALYFCASSPRLGDTEAFFGQGTRLTVV.